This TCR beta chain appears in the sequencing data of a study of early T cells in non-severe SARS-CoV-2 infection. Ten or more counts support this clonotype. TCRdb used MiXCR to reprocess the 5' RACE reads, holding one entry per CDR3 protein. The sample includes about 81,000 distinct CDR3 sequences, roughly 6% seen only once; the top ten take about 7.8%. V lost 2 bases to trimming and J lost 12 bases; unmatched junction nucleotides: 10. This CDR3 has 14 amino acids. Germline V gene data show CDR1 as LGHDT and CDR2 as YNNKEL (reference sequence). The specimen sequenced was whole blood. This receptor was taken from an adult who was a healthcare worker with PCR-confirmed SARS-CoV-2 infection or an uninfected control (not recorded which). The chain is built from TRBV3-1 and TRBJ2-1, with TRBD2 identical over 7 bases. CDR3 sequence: CASSQRTSEKRQFF. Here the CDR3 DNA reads TGTGCCAGCAGCCAAAGAACTAGCGAAAAACGGCAGTTCTTC.